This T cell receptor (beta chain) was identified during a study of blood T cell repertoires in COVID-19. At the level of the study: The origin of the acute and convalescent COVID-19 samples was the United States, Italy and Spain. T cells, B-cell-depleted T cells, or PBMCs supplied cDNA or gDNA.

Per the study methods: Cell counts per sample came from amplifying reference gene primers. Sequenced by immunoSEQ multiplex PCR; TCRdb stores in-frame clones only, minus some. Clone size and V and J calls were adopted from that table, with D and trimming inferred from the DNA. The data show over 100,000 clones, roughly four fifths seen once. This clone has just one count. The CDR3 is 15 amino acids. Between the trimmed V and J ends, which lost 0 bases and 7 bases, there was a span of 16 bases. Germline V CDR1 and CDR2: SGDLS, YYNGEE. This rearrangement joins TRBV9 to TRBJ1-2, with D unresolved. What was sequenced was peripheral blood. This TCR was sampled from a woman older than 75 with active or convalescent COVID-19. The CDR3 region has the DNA TGTGCCAGCAGCGTAGCCGGTAAAGGGAGCGGTGGCTACACCTTC. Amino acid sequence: CASSVAGKGSGGYTF.